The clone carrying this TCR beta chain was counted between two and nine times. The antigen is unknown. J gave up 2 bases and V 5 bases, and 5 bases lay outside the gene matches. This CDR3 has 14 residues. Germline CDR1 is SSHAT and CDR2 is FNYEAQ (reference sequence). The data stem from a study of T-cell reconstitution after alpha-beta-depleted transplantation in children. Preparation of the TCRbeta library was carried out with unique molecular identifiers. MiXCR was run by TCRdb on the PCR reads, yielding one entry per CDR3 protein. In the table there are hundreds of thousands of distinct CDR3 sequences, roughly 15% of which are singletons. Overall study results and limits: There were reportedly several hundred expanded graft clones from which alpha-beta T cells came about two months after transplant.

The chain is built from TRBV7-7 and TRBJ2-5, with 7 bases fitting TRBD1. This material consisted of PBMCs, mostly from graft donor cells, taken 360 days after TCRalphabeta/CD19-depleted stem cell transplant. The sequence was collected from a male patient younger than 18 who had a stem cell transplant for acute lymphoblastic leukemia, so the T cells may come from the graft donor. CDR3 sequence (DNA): TGTGCCAGCAGCCAGGGGACAGTACAAGAGACCCAGTACTTC. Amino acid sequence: CASSQGTVQETQYF.